A single sample gave rise to the 21 T cell receptor beta chains below, sequenced in a study of cytomegalovirus exposure and HLA in healthy donors. The PCR employed 60 Vbeta primers together with 13 Jbeta primers. Repertoires were generated with immunoSEQ multiplex PCR, while TCRdb's copy carries only in-frame clones and drops some. Across roughly 39,000 clones, the top ten clones capture over 1% of the sample. Source material: PBMCs. These TCRs come from a young man in good health and CMV-seronegative.

J is TRBJ2-5 and V is TRBV10-3, with TRBD1 as a possible D gene (6 bases). Germline CDR1 ENHRY, CDR2 SYGVKD. CDR3 length: 13 amino acids. The V end was cut by 4 bases, the J end by 7 bases, with 13 bases between. CDR3 nucleotide sequence: TGTGCCATCAGTGCCAGGGACACCGGGACCCAGTACTTC. Protein: CAISARDTGTQYF.

The rearrangement joins TRBV5-1 to TRBJ2-7, with 8 bases lining up with TRBD1. CDR1 SGHRS and CDR2 YFSETQ come from the germline V gene. The CDR3 contains 15 residues. J was trimmed by 3 bases and V by 0 bases; bases with no gene match: 5. CDR3 nucleotides: TGCGCCAGCAGCTTGGCGCCAGGGGGCGACTACGAGCAGTACTTC. Translation: CASSLAPGGDYEQYF. Using reference TRBV5-1 and TRBJ2-7 for the parts outside the CDR3, the full variable domain is KAGVTQTPRYLIKTRGQQVTLSCSPISGHRSVSWYQQTPGQGLQFLFEYFSETQRNKGNFPGRFSGRQFSNSRSEMNVSTLELGDSALYLCASSLAPGGDYEQYFGPGTRLTVT.

The V gene is TRBV30, the J gene TRBJ2-1, with a weak D call TRBD2 (5 bases). Germline CDR1 is GTSNPN and CDR2 is SVGIG (reference sequence). The CDR3 is made up of 17 amino acids. Trimming cost V 4 bases and J 5 bases, with 24 bases left between them. CDR3 in DNA: TGTGCCTGGAATCGTCGGTCAGTAGCGCACACCGACAATGAGCAGTTCTTC. It yields the protein CAWNRRSVAHTDNEQFF. Full variable domain (rest looked up from reference TRBV30 and TRBJ2-1): SQTIHQWPATLVQPVGSPLSLECTVEGTSNPNLYWYRQAAGRGLQLLFYSVGIGQISSEVPQNLSASRPQDRQFILSSKKLLLSDSGFYLCAWNRRSVAHTDNEQFFGPGTRLTVL.

The genes are TRBV25-1 and TRBJ1-2; D remains unclear. This CDR3 spans 13 amino acids. V lost 6 bases and J 0 bases, leaving 8 bases between the germline ends. Germline loops: CDR1 MGHDK, CDR2 SYGVNS. The CDR3 here is CASSLGTNYGYTF. The CDR3 DNA is TGTGCCAGCAGCCTAGGCACTAACTATGGCTACACCTTC.

This sequence joins TRBV13 and TRBJ1-1; D gene uncertain. Trimming stripped 0 bases from V and 1 base from J, with 6 bases between. Per the germline V gene, CDR1 is PRHDT and CDR2 is FYEKMQ (reference sequence). The CDR3 has 14 amino acids. CDR3 in amino acids: CASSLGQANTEAFF. The CDR3 nucleotides are TGTGCCAGCAGCTTAGGGCAGGCGAACACTGAAGCTTTCTTT. Together with reference TRBV13 and TRBJ1-1, the CDR3 gives the full variable domain: AAGVIQSPRHLIKEKRETATLKCYPIPRHDTVYWYQQGPGQDPQFLISFYEKMQSDKGSIPDRFSAQQFSDYHSELNMSSLELGDSALYFCASSLGQANTEAFFGQGTRLTVV.

This chain uses TRBV19 with TRBJ2-4; D uncertain. V was trimmed by 2 bases and J by 1 base, leaving 6 bases between them. The CDR3 extends over 14 amino acids. Germline values: CDR1 LNHDA, CDR2 SQIVND (reference sequence). The CDR3 loop is CASSIQAAKNIQYF. Written as DNA, the CDR3 is TGTGCCAGTAGTATACAAGCGGCCAAAAACATTCAGTACTTC.

This chain links TRBV6-4 with TRBJ2-3; 10 nucleotides align to TRBD1. The CDR3 is made up of 15 amino acids. V was clipped by 5 bases and J by 3 bases; unmatched bases: 5. CDR1 is MRHNA and CDR2 is SNTAGT in the germline V gene. The CDR3 sequence: CASSRTGGGTDTQYF. In DNA form, the CDR3 reads TGTGCCAGCAGTCGGACAGGGGGAGGTACAGATACGCAGTATTTT.

V is TRBV6-5 and J is TRBJ2-7, with D possibly TRBD1 on 5 matching bases. V lost 8 bases, J lost 0 bases, and 11 bases lay in between. The CDR3 is 13 amino acids. The V gene's germline CDR1 is MNHEY and CDR2 SVGAGI. This CDR3 is CASGRGYSYEQYF. The CDR3 region has the DNA TGTGCCAGCGGTAGGGGATACTCCTACGAGCAGTACTTC.

V gene TRBV19 combines with J gene TRBJ1-2, with 10 bases matching TRBD1. Germline CDR1 reads LNHDA; CDR2 reads SQIVND (reference sequence). The CDR3 extends over 15 amino acids. V lost 0 bases, J lost 7 bases, and 5 bases stayed unmatched. The CDR3 here is CASSIEGTGASGYTF. The CDR3 DNA reads TGTGCCAGTAGTATAGAAGGGACAGGGGCAAGTGGCTACACCTTC. Complete variable domain (other parts from reference TRBV19 and TRBJ1-2): DGGITQSPKYLFRKEGQNVTLSCEQNLNHDAMYWYRQDPGQGLRLIYYSQIVNDFQKGDIAEGYSVSREKKESFPLTVTSAQKNPTAFYLCASSIEGTGASGYTFGSGTRLTVV.

The gene calls are TRBV5-6 and TRBJ1-2, with TRBD1 matching 11 bases. Germline-derived CDR1 and CDR2 are SGHDT and YYEEEE. The CDR3 extends over 13 amino acids. After removal of 6 bases from V and 5 bases from J, the junction contained 3 bases not matched to a gene. The CDR3 here is CASTGQGGYGYTF. Written as DNA, the CDR3 is TGTGCCAGCACGGGACAGGGGGGATATGGCTACACCTTC.

J is TRBJ2-5 and V is TRBV5-1; 9 bases match TRBD2. Germline lookup yields CDR1 SGHRS and CDR2 YFSETQ. V lost 3 bases to trimming and J lost 0 bases; unmatched junction nucleotides: 9. This CDR3 is built from 17 residues. In DNA form, the CDR3 reads TGCGCCAGCAGCTCCCGGGGGGGACTAGCAAACCAAGAGACCCAGTACTTC. Translation gives CASSSRGGLANQETQYF.

The chain links TRBV18 to TRBJ1-2, with 11 bases lining up with TRBD1. The germline V gene has CDR1 KGHSH and CDR2 LQKENI. Trimming took 2 bases from V and 3 from J; bases not matched to a gene: 8. The CDR3 has 17 amino acids. The CDR3 DNA follows: TGTGCCAGCTCACCAAGGACAGGGGGCGCGTGGGACTATGGCTACACCTTC. Amino acid sequence: CASSPRTGGAWDYGYTF.

The chain has TRBV19 and TRBJ1-5, with D unresolved. Germline lookup yields CDR1 LNHDA and CDR2 SQIVND (reference sequence). Trimming shortened V by 5 bases and J by 3 bases, and 17 bases separated the two germline ends. This CDR3 comprises 16 residues. The CDR3 DNA sequence: TGTGCCAGTAGTTATCGGGGTGTATACGACAATCAGCCCCAGCATTTT. This encodes CASSYRGVYDNQPQHF.

The J gene is TRBJ2-1, the V gene TRBV11-1; 14 bases fit TRBD2. The CDR3 spans 14 residues. The V gene's germline CDR1 is SGHAT and CDR2 FQDESV (reference sequence). Trimming at V came to 10 bases and at J to 5 bases, leaving 4 bases not matched to a gene. CDR3 amino acids: CATPGLAGDNEQFF. In nucleotides, the CDR3 is TGTGCCACTCCGGGACTAGCGGGGGACAATGAGCAGTTCTTC.

This sequence joins TRBV4-1 and TRBJ2-5; TRBD2 aligns across 10 bases. Germline V gene lookup returns CDR1 MGHRA and CDR2 YSYEKL. This CDR3 is built from 16 residues. V shed 1 base, J shed 2 bases, and the junction held 4 bases outside the gene matches. In DNA, the CDR3 is TGCGCCAGCAGCCAAGGAGGAGCGGGAGGGCAAGAGACCCAGTACTTC. This encodes CASSQGGAGGQETQYF.

This rearrangement joins TRBV20-1 to TRBJ2-5, with D hard to call. The CDR3 is made up of 10 amino acids. In germline, CDR1 is DFQATT, CDR2 SNEGSKA (reference sequence). V lost 3 bases, J lost 9 bases, and 8 bases lay in between. The CDR3 nucleotides read TGCAGTGCTAGTCTGGAGTCCCAGTACTTC. Protein sequence: CSASLESQYF.

This sequence joins TRBV18 and TRBJ1-2; tentatively, D is TRBD1 (6 bases). CDR3 length: 14 residues. From germline, CDR1 is KGHSH and CDR2 LQKENI. The germline V and J ends were trimmed by 3 bases and 3 bases, with 11 bases remaining between them. The CDR3 DNA sequence: TGTGCCAGCTCACCGGGAGGGGGATACTATGGCTACACCTTC. This encodes CASSPGGGYYGYTF.

The chain combines TRBV19 with TRBJ2-7, with 12 positions matching TRBD1. Losses at the gene ends were 3 bases for V and 3 bases for J; bases not matched to a gene: 12. Germline V lookup: CDR1 LNHDA, CDR2 SQIVND (reference sequence). This CDR3 has 18 amino acids. The CDR3 DNA reads TGTGCCAGTAGTATCGGCGGGACAGGGGGCCTTCGCTTCTACGAGCAGTACTTC. It translates to CASSIGGTGGLRFYEQYF.

The chain links TRBV4-2 to TRBJ1-1; no reliable D call. This CDR3 has 13 amino acids. The germline V and J ends were trimmed by 4 bases and 7 bases, with 13 bases remaining between them. Germline V gives CDR1 LGHNA, CDR2 YNFKEQ. In nucleotides, the CDR3 is TGTGCCAGCAGCCCCGACTTTGAGGTTGAAGCTTTCTTT. Protein sequence: CASSPDFEVEAFF.

This chain joins TRBV5-6 and TRBJ2-3; TRBD2 matches at 9 bases. In germline, CDR1 is SGHDT, CDR2 YYEEEE. The CDR3 is 16 residues long. V lost 0 bases and J lost 4; bases outside the gene matches: 6. The CDR3 DNA sequence: TGTGCCAGCAGCTTGGGGGTAGCGGGAGAGGCAGATACGCAGTATTTT. Its protein product is CASSLGVAGEADTQYF.

This sequence joins TRBV4-3 and TRBJ2-7; TRBD1 is a possible D gene (5 bases). Trimming left V 4 bases short and J 7 bases short, with 20 bases between. CDR3 length equals 15 residues. The germline CDR1 and CDR2 sequences are LGHNA and YSLEER. The CDR3 loop is CASSPQNAGSVEQYF. In DNA form, the CDR3 reads TGCGCCAGCAGCCCTCAGAATGCAGGGTCGGTTGAGCAGTACTTC.